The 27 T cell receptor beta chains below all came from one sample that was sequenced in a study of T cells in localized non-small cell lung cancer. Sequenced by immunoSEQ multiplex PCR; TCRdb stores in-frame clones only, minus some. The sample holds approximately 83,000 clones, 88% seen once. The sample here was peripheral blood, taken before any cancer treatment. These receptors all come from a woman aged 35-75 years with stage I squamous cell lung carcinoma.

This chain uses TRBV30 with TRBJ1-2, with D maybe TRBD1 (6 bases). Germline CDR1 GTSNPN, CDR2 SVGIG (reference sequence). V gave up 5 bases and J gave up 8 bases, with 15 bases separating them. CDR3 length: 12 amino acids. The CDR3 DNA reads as TGTGCCTGGGCCCCGACAGGAGCGGGCTACACCTTC. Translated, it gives CAWAPTGAGYTF.

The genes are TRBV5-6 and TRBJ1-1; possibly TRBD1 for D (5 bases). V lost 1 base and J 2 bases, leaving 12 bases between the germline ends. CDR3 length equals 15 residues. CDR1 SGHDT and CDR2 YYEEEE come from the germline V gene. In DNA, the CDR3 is TGTGCCAGCAGCTTGCGCCCAGGGAGAAACACTGAAGCTTTCTTT. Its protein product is CASSLRPGRNTEAFF.

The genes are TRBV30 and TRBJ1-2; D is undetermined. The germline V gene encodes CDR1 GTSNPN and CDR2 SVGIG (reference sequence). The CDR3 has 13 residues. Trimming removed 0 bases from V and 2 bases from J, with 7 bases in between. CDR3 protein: CAWSVRRNYGYTF. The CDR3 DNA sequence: TGTGCCTGGAGTGTACGAAGGAACTATGGCTACACCTTC.

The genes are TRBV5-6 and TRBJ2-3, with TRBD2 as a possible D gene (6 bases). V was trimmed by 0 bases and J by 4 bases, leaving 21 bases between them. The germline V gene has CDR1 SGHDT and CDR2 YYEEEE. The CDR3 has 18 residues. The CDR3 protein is CASSLVKWSGEESDTQYF. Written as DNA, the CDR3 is TGTGCCAGCAGCTTGGTGAAGTGGTCGGGGGAGGAGTCAGATACGCAGTATTTT. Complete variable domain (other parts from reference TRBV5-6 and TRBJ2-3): DAGVTQSPTHLIKTRGQQVTLRCSPKSGHDTVSWYQQALGQGPQFIFQYYEEEERQRGNFPDRFSGHQFPNYSSELNVNALLLGDSALYLCASSLVKWSGEESDTQYFGPGTRLTVL.

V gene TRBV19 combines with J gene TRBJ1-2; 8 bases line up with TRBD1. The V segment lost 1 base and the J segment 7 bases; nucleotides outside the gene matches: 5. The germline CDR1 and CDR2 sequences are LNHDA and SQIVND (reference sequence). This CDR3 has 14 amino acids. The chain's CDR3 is CASSIVGTGVGYTF. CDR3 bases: TGTGCCAGTAGTATAGTTGGGACAGGCGTTGGCTACACCTTC.

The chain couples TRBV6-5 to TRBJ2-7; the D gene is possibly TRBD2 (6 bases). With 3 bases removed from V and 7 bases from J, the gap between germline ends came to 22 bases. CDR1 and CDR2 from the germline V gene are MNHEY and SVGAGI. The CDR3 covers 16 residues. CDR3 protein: CASSYIVRRGGWEQYF. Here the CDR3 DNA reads TGTGCCAGCAGTTATATTGTTCGGCGGGGCGGCTGGGAGCAGTACTTC.

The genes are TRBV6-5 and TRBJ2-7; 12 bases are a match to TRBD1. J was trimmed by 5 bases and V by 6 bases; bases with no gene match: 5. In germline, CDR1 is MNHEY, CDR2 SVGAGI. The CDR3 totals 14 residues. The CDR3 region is CASRSGTGGNEQYF. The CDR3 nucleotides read TGTGCCAGCAGGTCCGGGACAGGGGGCAACGAGCAGTACTTC.

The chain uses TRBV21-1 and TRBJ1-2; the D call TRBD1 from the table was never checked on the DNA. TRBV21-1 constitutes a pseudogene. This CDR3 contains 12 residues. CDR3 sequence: CASRIQVGGYTF. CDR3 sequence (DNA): TGTGCCAGCAGGATCCAGGTGGGTGGCTACACCTTC.

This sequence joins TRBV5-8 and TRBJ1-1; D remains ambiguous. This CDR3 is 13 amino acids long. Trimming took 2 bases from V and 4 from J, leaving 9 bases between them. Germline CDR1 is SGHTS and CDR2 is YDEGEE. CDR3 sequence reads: CASSLVSGTEAFF. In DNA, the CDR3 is TGTGCCAGCAGCTTAGTCTCCGGCACTGAAGCTTTCTTT.

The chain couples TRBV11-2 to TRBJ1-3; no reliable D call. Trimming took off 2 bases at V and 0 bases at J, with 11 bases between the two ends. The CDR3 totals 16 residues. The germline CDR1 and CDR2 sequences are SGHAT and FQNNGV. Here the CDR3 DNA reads TGTGCCAGCAGCTTAAGTCGGAAACACTCTGGAAACACCATATATTTT. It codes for CASSLSRKHSGNTIYF.

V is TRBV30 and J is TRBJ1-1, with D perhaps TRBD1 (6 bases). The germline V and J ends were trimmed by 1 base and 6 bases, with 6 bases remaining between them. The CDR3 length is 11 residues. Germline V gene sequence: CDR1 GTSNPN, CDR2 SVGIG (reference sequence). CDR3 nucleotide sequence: TGTGCCTGGAGTGGGGGGCCTGAAGCTTTCTTT. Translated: CAWSGGPEAFF.

CDR3 sequence (DNA): TGTGCCTGGAGGGACAGGATAACAGCGGGGCACACCGCTGAAGCTTTCTTT. This codes for CAWRDRITAGHTAEAFF. The chain joins TRBV30 to TRBJ1-1, with 7 bases identical to TRBD1. The V segment lost 3 bases and the J segment 6 bases; nucleotides outside the gene matches: 19. The CDR3 has 17 residues. Germline V gene data show CDR1 as GTSNPN and CDR2 as SVGIG (reference sequence).

The CDR3, as DNA: TGTGCCAGCAGCCAAGGACAGGGTTTAAACTATGGCTACACCTTC. This gives the protein CASSQGQGLNYGYTF. The chain recombines TRBV2 with TRBJ1-2, with 8 bases identical to TRBD1. This CDR3 has 15 residues. Germline assignment: CDR1 SNHLY and CDR2 FYNNEI. Losses at the gene ends were 6 bases for V and 2 bases for J; bases not matched to a gene: 8.

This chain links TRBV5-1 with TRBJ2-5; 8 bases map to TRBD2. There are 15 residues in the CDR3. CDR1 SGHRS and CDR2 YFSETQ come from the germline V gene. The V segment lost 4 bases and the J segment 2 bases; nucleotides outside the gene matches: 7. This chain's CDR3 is CASSPGTRTQETQYF. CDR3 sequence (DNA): TGCGCCAGCAGCCCAGGGACTAGGACTCAAGAGACCCAGTACTTC.

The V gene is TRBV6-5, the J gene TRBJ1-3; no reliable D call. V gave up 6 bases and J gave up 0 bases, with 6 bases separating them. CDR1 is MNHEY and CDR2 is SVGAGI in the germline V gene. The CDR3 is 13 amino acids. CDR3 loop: CASRDHSGNTIYF. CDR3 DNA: TGTGCCAGCAGGGACCACTCTGGAAACACCATATATTTT.

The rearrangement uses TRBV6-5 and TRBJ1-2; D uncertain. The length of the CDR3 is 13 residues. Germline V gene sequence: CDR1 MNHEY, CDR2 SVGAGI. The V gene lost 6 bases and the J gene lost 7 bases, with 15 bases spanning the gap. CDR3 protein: CASSRHSTGGYTF. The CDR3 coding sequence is TGTGCCAGCAGCCGACACTCCACGGGTGGCTACACCTTC.

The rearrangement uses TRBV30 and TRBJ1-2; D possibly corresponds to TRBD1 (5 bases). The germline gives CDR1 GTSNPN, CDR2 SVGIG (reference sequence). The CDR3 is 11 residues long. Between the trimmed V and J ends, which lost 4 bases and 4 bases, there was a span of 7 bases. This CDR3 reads CAWTQGYGYTF. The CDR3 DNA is TGTGCCTGGACTCAGGGCTATGGCTACACCTTC.

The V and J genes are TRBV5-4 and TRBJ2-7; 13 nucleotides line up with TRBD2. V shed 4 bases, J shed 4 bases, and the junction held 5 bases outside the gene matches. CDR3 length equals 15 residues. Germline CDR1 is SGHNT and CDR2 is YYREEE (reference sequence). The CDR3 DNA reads TGTGCCAGCAGCCCGTCGACTAGCGGGGGGTACGAGCAGTACTTC. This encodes CASSPSTSGGYEQYF.

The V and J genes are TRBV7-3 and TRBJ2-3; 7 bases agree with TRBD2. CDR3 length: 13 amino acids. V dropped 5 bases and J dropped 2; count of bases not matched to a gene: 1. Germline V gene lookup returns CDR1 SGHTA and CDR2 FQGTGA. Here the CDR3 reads CASSRGVTDTQYF. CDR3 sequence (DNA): TGTGCCAGCAGCCGGGGGGTCACAGATACGCAGTATTTT.

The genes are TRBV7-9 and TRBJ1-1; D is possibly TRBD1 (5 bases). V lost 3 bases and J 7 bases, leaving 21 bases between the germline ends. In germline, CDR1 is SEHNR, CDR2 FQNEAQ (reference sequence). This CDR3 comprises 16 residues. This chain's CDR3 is CASSFPGGAELNEAFF. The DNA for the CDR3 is TGTGCCAGCAGCTTCCCTGGAGGGGCAGAACTTAATGAAGCTTTCTTT.

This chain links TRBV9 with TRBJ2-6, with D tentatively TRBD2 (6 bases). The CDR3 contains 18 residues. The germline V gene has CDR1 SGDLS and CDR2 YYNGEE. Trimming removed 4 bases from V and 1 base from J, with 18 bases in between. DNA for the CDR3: TGTGCCAGCAGCAACAATCCCGGGAGACGATCTGGGGCCAACGTCCTGACTTTC. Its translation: CASSNNPGRRSGANVLTF. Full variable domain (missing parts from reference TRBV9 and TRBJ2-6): DSGVTQTPKHLITATGQRVTLRCSPRSGDLSVYWYQQSLDQGLQFLIQYYNGEERAKGNILERFSAQQFPDLHSELNLSSLELGDSALYFCASSNNPGRRSGANVLTFGAGSRLTVL.

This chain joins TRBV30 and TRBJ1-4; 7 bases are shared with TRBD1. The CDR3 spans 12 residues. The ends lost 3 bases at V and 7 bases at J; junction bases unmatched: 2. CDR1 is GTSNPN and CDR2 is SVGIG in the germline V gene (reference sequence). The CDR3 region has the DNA TGTGCCTGGAGCGGACAGGCTGAAAAACTGTTTTTT. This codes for CAWSGQAEKLFF.

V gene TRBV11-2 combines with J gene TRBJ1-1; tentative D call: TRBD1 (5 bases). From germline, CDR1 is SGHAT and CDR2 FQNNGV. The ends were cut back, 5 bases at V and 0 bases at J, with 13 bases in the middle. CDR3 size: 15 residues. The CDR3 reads CASSLTDSLNTEAFF. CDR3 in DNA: TGTGCCAGCAGCCTGACAGACAGTTTGAACACTGAAGCTTTCTTT.

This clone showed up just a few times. Here the CDR3 DNA reads TGTGCCAGCAGATTGGCGGGGGCAAGCTATGGCTACACCTTC. Translating gives CASRLAGASYGYTF. The V gene is TRBV6-1, the J gene TRBJ1-2, with D possibly being TRBD1 (6 bases). The germline CDR1 and CDR2 sequences are MNHNS and SASEGT. V was cut by 6 bases and J by 4 bases, with 15 bases left in between. This CDR3 is built from 14 residues.

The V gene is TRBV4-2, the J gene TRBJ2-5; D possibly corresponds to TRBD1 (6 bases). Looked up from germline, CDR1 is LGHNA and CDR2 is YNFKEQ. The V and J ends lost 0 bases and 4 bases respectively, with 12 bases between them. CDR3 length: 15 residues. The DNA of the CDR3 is TGTGCCAGCAGCCAAGAGGGGAACAGGGTAGAGACCCAGTACTTC. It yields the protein CASSQEGNRVETQYF.

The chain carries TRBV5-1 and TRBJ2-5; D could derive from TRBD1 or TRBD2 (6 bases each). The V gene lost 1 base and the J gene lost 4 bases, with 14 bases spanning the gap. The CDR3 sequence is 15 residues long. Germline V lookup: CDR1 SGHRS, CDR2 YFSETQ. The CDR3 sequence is CASSLSSQGLETQYF. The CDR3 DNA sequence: TGCGCCAGCAGCTTGTCCTCACAGGGACTAGAGACCCAGTACTTC.

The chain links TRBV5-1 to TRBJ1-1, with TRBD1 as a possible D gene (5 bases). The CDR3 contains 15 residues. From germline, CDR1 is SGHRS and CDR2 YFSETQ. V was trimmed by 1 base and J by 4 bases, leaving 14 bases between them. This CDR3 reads CASSLTLRTITEAFF. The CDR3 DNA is TGCGCCAGCAGCTTGACGCTCAGGACAATCACTGAAGCTTTCTTT.